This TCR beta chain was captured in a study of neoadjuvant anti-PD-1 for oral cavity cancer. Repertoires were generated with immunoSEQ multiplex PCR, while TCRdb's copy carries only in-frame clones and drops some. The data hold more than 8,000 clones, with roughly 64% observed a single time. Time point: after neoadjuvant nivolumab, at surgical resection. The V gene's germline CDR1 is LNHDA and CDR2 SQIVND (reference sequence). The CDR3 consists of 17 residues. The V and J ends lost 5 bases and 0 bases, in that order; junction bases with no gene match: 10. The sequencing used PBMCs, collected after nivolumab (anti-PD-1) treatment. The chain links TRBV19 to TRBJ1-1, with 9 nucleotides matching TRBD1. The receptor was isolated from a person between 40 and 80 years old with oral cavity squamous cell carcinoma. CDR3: CASSSPDRGGMNTEAFF. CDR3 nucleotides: TGTGCCAGTAGTTCTCCGGACAGGGGCGGGATGAACACTGAAGCTTTCTTT.